This TCR beta chain was captured by sequencing in a study of control samples from healthy donors and cancer patients. The method was immunoSEQ multiplex PCR; TCRdb's version includes in-frame clones alone and lacks a portion of them. The data hold some 64,000 clones, with approximately 87% observed a single time. This clone was seen only once. Trimming removed 6 bases at V and 3 bases at J, with 21 bases between. This CDR3 contains 16 residues. Germline lookup yields CDR1 SNHLY and CDR2 FYNNEI. V usage is TRBV2 and J usage is TRBJ2-7; perhaps TRBD1 as D (5 bases). This sequence originates from a woman aged 45-60 years with head and neck cancer. Sequencing was done on a sample of PBMCs. This chain's CDR3 is CASSYHLQGSLYEQYF. CDR3 in DNA: TGTGCCAGCAGCTACCACCTTCAGGGCTCTCTCTACGAGCAGTACTTC.